A single T cell receptor beta chain is shown here with its context. Its antigen is still unknown. These data belong to a study of T cells in Graves' hyperthyroidism and ophthalmopathy. Notes on the study in general: Blood also held most thyroid clonotypes expanded beyond 0.001. The model made its ophthalmopathy prediction, and onset followed a median 6.5 months later. Stable hyperthyroidism was told apart from ophthalmopathy by a model built on 13 V-J features.

Not enrolled were patients with uncontrolled infection, other autoimmune disease, pregnancy or lactation. Per the germline V gene, CDR1 is LNHDA and CDR2 is SQIVND (reference sequence). V lost 7 bases and J lost 0, with 9 bases in between. This CDR3 spans 14 amino acids. Amplified regions were TCR beta CDR3 sequences from RNA transcripts. HTBI primers were used for first-round RT-PCR of the TCR CDR3. TCRdb passed the multiplex PCR reads through MiXCR, listing each CDR3 protein once. This sample has 500,000 to 800,000 distinct CDR3 sequences, with 45% found just once. The rearrangement joins TRBV19 to TRBJ2-2; no reliable D call. The TCR originated in an adult man with Graves' disease, either hyperthyroidism or ophthalmopathy (not recorded which). Sequenced sample: peripheral blood or thyroid tissue (not recorded which). The chain's CDR3 is CASTYGTNTGELFF. CDR3 sequence (DNA): TGTGCCAGTACCTACGGAACGAACACCGGGGAGCTGTTTTTT.